This is a list of T cell receptor beta chains from one sample in a study of T cells in Graves' hyperthyroidism and ophthalmopathy. TCRdb independently ran MiXCR on the multiplex PCR reads; one entry per CDR3 protein. The sample consists of about 380,000 distinct CDR3 sequences, approximately 17% of them appearing once. The sample consisted of blood. The source is a man between 18 and 29 years old with Graves' ophthalmopathy. CDR3s include the opening cysteine and the closing phenylalanine or tryptophan. A D gene is named only where the DNA matches it firmly. Size values are once, few and many counts, or a class for expanded clones, and some rows have none.

D: TRBD2; J: TRBJ2-5; size: NA; V: TRBV11-2; DNA: TGTGCCAGCAGCTTAGTAGGAGCGGGGGGGCCCATGGAGGAGACCCAGTACTTC; CDR3: CASSLVGAGGPMEETQYF
D: NA; J: TRBJ1-6; size: NA; V: TRBV25-1; DNA: TGTGCCACCCGAGACGGGAATAATTCACCCCTCCACTTT; CDR3: CATRDGNNSPLHF
D: NA; J: TRBJ2-3; size: few; V: TRBV29-1; DNA: TGCAGCGTTGCCGGGACTAGCACAGATACGCAGTATTTT; CDR3: CSVAGTSTDTQYF
D: NA; J: TRBJ2-4; size: many; V: TRBV11-3; DNA: TGTGCCAGCAGCTCGGGACTCGCCGGGGGCATTCAGTACTTC; CDR3: CASSSGLAGGIQYF
D: NA; J: TRBJ2-2; size: NA; V: TRBV27; DNA: TGTGCCAGCAGCGATCAGCTCACCGGGGAGCTGTTTTTT; CDR3: CASSDQLTGELFF
D: TRBD1; J: TRBJ2-4; size: few; V: TRBV7-3; DNA: TGTGCCAGCAGCTTCGGACAGGGGGAGCACATTCAGTACTTC; CDR3: CASSFGQGEHIQYF
D: NA; J: TRBJ2-7; size: many; V: TRBV6-1; DNA: TGTGCCAGCTCAAACGGAGGGGAGCAGTACTTC; CDR3: CASSNGGEQYF
D: NA; J: TRBJ1-4; size: few; V: TRBV27; DNA: TGTGCCAGCAGCTATAGGGGTACAGAAAAACTGTTTTTT; CDR3: CASSYRGTEKLFF
D: NA; J: TRBJ2-7; size: many; V: TRBV12-3/TRBV12-4; DNA: TGTGCCAGCAGTTTATGGAGGCGCGAGCAGTACTTC; CDR3: CASSLWRREQYF
D: NA; J: TRBJ2-1; size: many; V: TRBV6-6; DNA: TGTGCCAGCAGTTACGTCAGGGGATTAAGCTCCTACAATGAGCAGTTCTTC; CDR3: CASSYVRGLSSYNEQFF
D: NA; J: TRBJ2-2; size: NA; V: TRBV6-1; DNA: TGTGCCAGCAGTTACTGGGGGGGCACCACCGGGGAGCTGTTTTTT; CDR3: CASSYWGGTTGELFF
D: TRBD1; J: TRBJ2-4; size: few; V: TRBV12-3/TRBV12-4; DNA: TGTGCCAGCAGTTTAGGACAGGGCTCCAAAAACATTCAGTACTTC; CDR3: CASSLGQGSKNIQYF
D: NA; J: TRBJ2-7; size: many; V: TRBV10-3; DNA: TGTGCCATCAGTGATTTGGTGCGGGGCTACGAGCAGTACTTC; CDR3: CAISDLVRGYEQYF
D: TRBD1; J: TRBJ1-1; size: few; V: TRBV10-2; DNA: TGCGCCAGCGGGACAGGGGGCGCGAGAGACACTGAAGCTTTCTTT; CDR3: CASGTGGARDTEAFF
D: TRBD1; J: TRBJ2-3; size: few; V: TRBV6-1; DNA: TGTGCCAGCAGTCCCGGGACAGTGAGCACAGATACGCAGTATTTT; CDR3: CASSPGTVSTDTQYF
D: NA; J: TRBJ1-2; size: few; V: TRBV3-1; DNA: TGTGCCAGCAGCCAAGAACGGAGGGAAGCTAACTATGGCTACACCTTC; CDR3: CASSQERREANYGYTF
D: NA; J: TRBJ2-1; size: few; V: TRBV7-3; DNA: TGTGCCAGCTCGGCCCGGGAGACAGCTAAACAGTTCTTC; CDR3: CASSARETAKQFF
D: NA; J: TRBJ2-7; size: many; V: TRBV28; DNA: TGTGCCAGCAGTTTATACGGGCGGCCAATGGAGCAGTACTTC; CDR3: CASSLYGRPMEQYF
D: NA; J: TRBJ1-1; size: NA; V: TRBV2; DNA: TGTGCCAGCGCAAGGTTTAACACTGAAGCTTTCTTT; CDR3: CASARFNTEAFF
D: NA; J: TRBJ2-7; size: many; V: TRBV7-9; DNA: TGTGCCAGCAGCTCCTCGGTGCCATCGAACCCCTACGAGCAGTACTTC; CDR3: CASSSSVPSNPYEQYF
D: NA; J: TRBJ2-1; size: few; V: TRBV7-3; DNA: TGTGCCAGCAGTTTTAATGGGGGCGCGGACAATGAGCAGTTCTTC; CDR3: CASSFNGGADNEQFF
D: NA; J: TRBJ2-2; size: many; V: TRBV5-5; DNA: TGTGCCAGCAGCTTGGGGGCAGGGGTGGACACCGGGGAGCTGTTTTTT; CDR3: CASSLGAGVDTGELFF
D: TRBD1; J: TRBJ1-6; size: many; V: TRBV7-9; DNA: TGTGCCAGCGGGTCGACAGGGCTTTCACCCCTCCACTTT; CDR3: CASGSTGLSPLHF
D: NA; J: TRBJ1-5; size: NA; V: TRBV30; DNA: TGTGCCTGGAGTCAGGGGTTGGGTAATCAGCCCCAGCATTTT; CDR3: CAWSQGLGNQPQHF
D: TRBD2; J: TRBJ2-3; size: NA; V: TRBV6-2/TRBV6-3; DNA: TGTGCCAGCAGTTACGCGCGGGGGGGCCGAGAAGATACGCAGTATTTT; CDR3: CASSYARGGREDTQYF
D: NA; J: TRBJ2-3; size: NA; V: TRBV6-1; DNA: TGTGCCAGCAGTAACAGCCACACAGATACGCAGTATTTT; CDR3: CASSNSHTDTQYF
D: TRBD1; J: TRBJ2-7; size: few; V: TRBV11-2; DNA: TGTGCCAGCAGCCTTAGACCGGGACAGCCGGGCTCCGAGCAGTACTTC; CDR3: CASSLRPGQPGSEQYF
D: TRBD1; J: TRBJ1-2; size: few; V: TRBV29-1; DNA: TGCAGCGTGAGGACAGGGGACTATGGCTACACCTTC; CDR3: CSVRTGDYGYTF
D: NA; J: TRBJ2-3; size: NA; V: TRBV20-1; DNA: TGCAGTGCTAGAGACCGTGGCTGGTGGGCAGATACGCAGTATTTT; CDR3: CSARDRGWWADTQYF